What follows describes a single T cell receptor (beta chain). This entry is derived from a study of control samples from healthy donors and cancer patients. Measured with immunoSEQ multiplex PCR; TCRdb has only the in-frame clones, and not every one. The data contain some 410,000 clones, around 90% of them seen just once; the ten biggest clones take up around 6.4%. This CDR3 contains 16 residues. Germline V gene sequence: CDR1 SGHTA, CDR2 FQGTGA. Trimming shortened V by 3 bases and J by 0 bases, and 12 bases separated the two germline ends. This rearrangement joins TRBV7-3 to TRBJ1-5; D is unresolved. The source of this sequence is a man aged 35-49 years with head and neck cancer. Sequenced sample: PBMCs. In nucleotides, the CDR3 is TGTGCCAGCAGCTTCGACGGAGGATATAGCAATCAGCCCCAGCATTTT. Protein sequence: CASSFDGGYSNQPQHF.